The T cell receptor beta chain under discussion was sequenced for a study of cytomegalovirus exposure and HLA in healthy donors. About this clone: Its specificity is not known.

Trimming removed 0 bases from V and 7 bases from J; junction bases left unmatched: 18. Germline lookup yields CDR1 PRHDT and CDR2 FYEKMQ (reference sequence). CDR3 length equals 18 residues. Whole-study findings and limits: Cytomegalovirus status, reportedly, was diagnosed with high specificity and sensitivity by the classifier. A missense DCLRE1C variant was associated with V- and J-gene trimming of TCR beta chains in a later analysis, and an independent cohort replicated the association.

PCR used 60 Vbeta primers and 13 Jbeta primers. Produced via immunoSEQ multiplex PCR; TCRdb's table is partial and in-frame only. The table includes about 80,000 clones, more than 60% detected once. The gene calls are TRBV13 and TRBJ2-7; TRBD1 matches at 7 bases. The source of this sequence is a human donor in good health. The sequenced material came from PBMCs. CDR3 residues: CASSLGLGGNTLLREQYF. The CDR3 DNA reads TGTGCCAGCAGCTTAGGCCTAGGGGGCAACACTCTGTTACGGGAGCAGTACTTC.